This T cell receptor beta chain was observed in a study of cytomegalovirus exposure and HLA in healthy donors. Study-level findings and limits: The authors enumerated over 150 TCR beta chains as linked to cytomegalovirus. HLA alleles showed associations with approximately 15,000 TCR beta sequences in a later analysis, at a 0.05 false discovery rate.

J gave up 2 bases and V 4 bases, and 1 base lay outside the gene matches. CDR1 and CDR2 from the germline V gene are SGHAT and FQNNGV. The CDR3 spans 13 residues. The PCR contained 60 Vbeta and 13 Jbeta primers. Repertoires were generated with immunoSEQ multiplex PCR, while TCRdb's copy carries only in-frame clones and drops some. Seen here are approximately 130,000 clones, about four fifths observed once, and the top ten hold 0.85% to 1.4%. As regards this clone: Its target is not known.

The chain couples TRBV11-2 to TRBJ2-7; 8 nucleotides line up with TRBD2. Sequenced: PBMCs. The origin of this receptor is a male donor in good health and CMV-seronegative. CDR3 DNA: TGTGCCAGCAGCTCGACTAGCGCCTACGAGCAGTACTTC. It translates to CASSSTSAYEQYF.